The 5 T cell receptor beta chains reported below all come from one sample, sequenced in a study of OX40 agonist ivuxolimab in advanced cancers. Data came from immunoSEQ multiplex PCR; TCRdb stores just in-frame clones and leaves some out. The data show tens of thousands of clones, 70% to 90% seen once. This specimen consisted of CD4+ or CD8+ T cells sorted from blood, obtained in a trial of the OX40 agonist ivuxolimab. The receptors shown here come from an adult with an advanced solid tumor such as melanoma, head and neck, liver or kidney cancer.

This rearrangement joins TRBV4-2 to TRBJ2-3, with TRBD2 matching 9 bases. Trimming took 10 bases from V and 0 from J; bases not matched to a gene: 8. Germline CDR1 and CDR2: LGHNA and YNFKEQ. The CDR3 loop spans 15 amino acids. The CDR3 coding sequence is TGTGCCACCCGCCGCACTAGCGGGAGCACAGATACGCAGTATTTT. Amino acids: CATRRTSGSTDTQYF.

The chain recombines TRBV5-8 with TRBJ1-6, with a possible D match to TRBD1 (5 bases). This CDR3 has 13 residues. The V gene lost 5 bases and the J gene lost 10 bases, with 13 bases spanning the gap. Germline V gene lookup returns CDR1 SGHTS and CDR2 YDEGEE. This CDR3 reads CASRGRADSPLHF. CDR3 in DNA: TGTGCCAGCAGGGGCAGGGCAGACTCACCCCTCCACTTT.

The rearrangement uses TRBV19 and TRBJ2-1, with a weak D call TRBD2 (6 bases). Germline CDR1 and CDR2: LNHDA and SQIVND (reference sequence). The CDR3 is 14 residues long. V was trimmed by 4 bases and J by 7 bases, leaving 14 bases between them. Written as DNA, the CDR3 is TGTGCCAGTAGTACCTACCGTAGCGGAAATGAGCAGTTCTTC. Residues: CASSTYRSGNEQFF.

The V call is TRBV5-8, the J call TRBJ2-3; 8 bases align to TRBD2. The CDR3 is 14 residues long. V lost 5 bases, J lost 6 bases, and 8 bases stayed unmatched. In germline, CDR1 is SGHTS, CDR2 YDEGEE. CDR3: CASSLLAAPDTQYF. CDR3 DNA: TGTGCCAGCAGTCTACTAGCGGCCCCGGATACGCAGTATTTT.

This clone appeared once. The chain combines TRBV18 with TRBJ2-7; 7 positions agree with TRBD1. V shed 4 bases, J shed 4 bases, and the junction held 1 base outside the gene matches. The CDR3 runs 12 residues. In germline, CDR1 is KGHSH, CDR2 LQKENI. The CDR3 protein is CASSQDRYEQYF. The CDR3 coding sequence is TGTGCCAGCTCACAGGACAGGTACGAGCAGTACTTC. Looking up the rest from reference TRBV18 and TRBJ2-7 gives the full variable domain: NAGVMQNPRHLVRRRGQEARLRCSPMKGHSHVYWYRQLPEEGLKFMVYLQKENIIDESGMPKERFSAEFPKEGPSILRIQQVVRGDSAAYFCASSQDRYEQYFGPGTRLTVT.